This T cell receptor (beta chain) came from a study of CD8+CD57+ T cells in acquired aplastic anemia. General study points: Patients and controls shared under 35 CD8+ CDR3 sequences, which appeared highly expressed in patients and within their immunodominant clones.

As concerns this clonotype: What it binds is unknown. A read error may account for a junction end that differs from germline.

Germline V gives CDR1 SGHNT, CDR2 YENEEA. CDR3 length: 14 amino acids. Patients picked for sequencing had shown CD8+CD57+ cell expansion detected by flow cytometry. There was no therapy given to any patient before the blood sampling took place. It was genomic DNA that served as the template for profiling TCR beta VDJ and CDR3. TCRdb analysed the reads with MiXCR anew, one entry per CDR3 protein. The sample gives under 200,000 distinct CDR3 sequences, approximately 44% of which show up once; about 2.9% is in the top ten. The chain links TRBV11-3 to TRBJ2-1; a weak D match, TRBD1 (6 bases). The specimen sequenced was sorted CD4+, CD8+, or CD8+CD57+ T cells (not recorded which) from PBMCs. This TCR was sampled from a human donor with aplastic anemia. The CDR3 bases are TGTGCCAGCAGCTTAGGGCAGGGGACCTACGAGCAGTGCTTC. Translating gives CASSLGQGTYEQCF.